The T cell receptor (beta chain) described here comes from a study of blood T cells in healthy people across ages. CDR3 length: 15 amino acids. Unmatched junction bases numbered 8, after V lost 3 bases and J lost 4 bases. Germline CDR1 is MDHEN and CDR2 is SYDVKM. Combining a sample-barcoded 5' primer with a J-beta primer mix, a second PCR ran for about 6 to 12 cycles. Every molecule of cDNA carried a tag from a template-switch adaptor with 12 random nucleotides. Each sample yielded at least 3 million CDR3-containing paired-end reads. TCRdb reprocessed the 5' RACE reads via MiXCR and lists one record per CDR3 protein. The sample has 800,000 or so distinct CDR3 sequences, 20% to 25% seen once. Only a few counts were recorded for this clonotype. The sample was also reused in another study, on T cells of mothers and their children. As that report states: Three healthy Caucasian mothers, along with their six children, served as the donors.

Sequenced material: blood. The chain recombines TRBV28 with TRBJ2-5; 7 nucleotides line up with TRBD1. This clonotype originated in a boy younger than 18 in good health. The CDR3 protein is CASSFDRVQVETQYF. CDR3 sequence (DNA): TGTGCCAGCAGTTTCGACAGGGTCCAGGTAGAGACCCAGTACTTC.